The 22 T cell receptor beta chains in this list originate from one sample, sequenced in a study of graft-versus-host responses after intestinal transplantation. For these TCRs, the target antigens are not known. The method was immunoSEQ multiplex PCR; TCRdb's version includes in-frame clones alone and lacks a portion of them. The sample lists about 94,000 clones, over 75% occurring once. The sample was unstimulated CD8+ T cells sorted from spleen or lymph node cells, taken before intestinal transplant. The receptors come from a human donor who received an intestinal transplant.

The CDR3 DNA is TGCGCCAGCAGCTTAGGAACCGGGAATCTCTACGAGCAGTACTTC. Protein sequence: CASSLGTGNLYEQYF. The rearrangement joins TRBV5-1 to TRBJ2-7, with D possibly being TRBD2 (5 bases). The germline CDR1 and CDR2 sequences are SGHRS and YFSETQ. This CDR3 has 15 residues. V was trimmed by 2 bases and J by 3 bases, leaving 15 bases between them.

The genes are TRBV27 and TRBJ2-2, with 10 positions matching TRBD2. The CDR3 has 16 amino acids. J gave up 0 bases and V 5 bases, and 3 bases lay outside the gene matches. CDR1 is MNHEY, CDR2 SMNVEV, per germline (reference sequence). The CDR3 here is CASSVAGGANTGELFF. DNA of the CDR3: TGTGCCAGCAGTGTAGCGGGGGGCGCGAACACCGGGGAGCTGTTTTTT.

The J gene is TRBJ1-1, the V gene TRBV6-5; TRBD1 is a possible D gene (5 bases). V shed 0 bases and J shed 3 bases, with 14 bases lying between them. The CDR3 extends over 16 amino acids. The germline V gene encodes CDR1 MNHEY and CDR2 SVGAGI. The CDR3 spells CASSYSIYRKDTEAFF. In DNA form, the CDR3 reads TGTGCCAGCAGTTACTCGATCTACAGGAAGGACACTGAAGCTTTCTTT.

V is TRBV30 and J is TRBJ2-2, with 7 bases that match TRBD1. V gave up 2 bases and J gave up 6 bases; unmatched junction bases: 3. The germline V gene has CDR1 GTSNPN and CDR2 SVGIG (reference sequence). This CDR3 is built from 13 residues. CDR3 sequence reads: CAWSPTGAGELFF. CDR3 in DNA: TGTGCCTGGAGTCCCACAGGGGCCGGGGAGCTGTTTTTT.

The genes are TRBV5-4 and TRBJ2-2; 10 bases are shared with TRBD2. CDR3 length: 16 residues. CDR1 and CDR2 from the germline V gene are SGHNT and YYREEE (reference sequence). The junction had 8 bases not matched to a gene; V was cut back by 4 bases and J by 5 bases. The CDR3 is CASSRTSGGETGELFF. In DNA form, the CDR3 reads TGTGCCAGCAGCCGGACTAGCGGAGGAGAAACCGGGGAGCTGTTTTTT.

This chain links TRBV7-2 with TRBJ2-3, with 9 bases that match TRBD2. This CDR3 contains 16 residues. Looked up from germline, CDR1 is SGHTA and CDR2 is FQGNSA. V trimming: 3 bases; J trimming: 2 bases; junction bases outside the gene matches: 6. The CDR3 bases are TGTGCCAGCAGCTTGTTAAGCGGGAGGCTCACAGATACGCAGTATTTT. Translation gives CASSLLSGRLTDTQYF.

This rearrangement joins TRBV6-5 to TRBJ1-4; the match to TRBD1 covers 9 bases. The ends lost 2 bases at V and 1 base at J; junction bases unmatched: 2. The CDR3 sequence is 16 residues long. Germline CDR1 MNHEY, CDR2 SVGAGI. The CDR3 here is CASSYRQGGTNEKLFF. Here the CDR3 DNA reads TGTGCCAGCAGTTACCGACAGGGGGGAACTAATGAAAAACTGTTTTTT.

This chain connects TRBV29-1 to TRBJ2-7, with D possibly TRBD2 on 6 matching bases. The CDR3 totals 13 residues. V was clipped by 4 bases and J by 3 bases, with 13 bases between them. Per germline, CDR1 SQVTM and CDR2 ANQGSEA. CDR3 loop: CSVAGSNYYEQYF. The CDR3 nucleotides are TGCAGCGTTGCCGGGAGCAATTACTACGAGCAGTACTTC.

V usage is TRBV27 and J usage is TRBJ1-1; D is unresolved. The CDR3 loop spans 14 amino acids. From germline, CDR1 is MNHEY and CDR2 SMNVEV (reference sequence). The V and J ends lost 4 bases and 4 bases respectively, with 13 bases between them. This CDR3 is CASSYGDPTTEAFF. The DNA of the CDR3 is TGTGCCAGCAGTTACGGGGATCCCACCACTGAAGCTTTCTTT.

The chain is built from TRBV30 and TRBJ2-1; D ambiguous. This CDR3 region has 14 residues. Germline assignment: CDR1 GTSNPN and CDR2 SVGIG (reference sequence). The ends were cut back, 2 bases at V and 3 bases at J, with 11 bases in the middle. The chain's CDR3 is CAWSSILVYNEQFF. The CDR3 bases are TGTGCCTGGAGTTCGATCTTAGTCTACAATGAGCAGTTCTTC.

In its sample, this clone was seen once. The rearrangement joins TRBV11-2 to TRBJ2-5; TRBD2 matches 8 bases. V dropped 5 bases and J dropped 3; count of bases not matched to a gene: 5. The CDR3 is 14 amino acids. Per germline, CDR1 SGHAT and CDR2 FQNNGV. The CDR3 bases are TGTGCCAGCAGCCCGGGGGGGCCGGAAGAGACCCAGTACTTC. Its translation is CASSPGGPEETQYF.

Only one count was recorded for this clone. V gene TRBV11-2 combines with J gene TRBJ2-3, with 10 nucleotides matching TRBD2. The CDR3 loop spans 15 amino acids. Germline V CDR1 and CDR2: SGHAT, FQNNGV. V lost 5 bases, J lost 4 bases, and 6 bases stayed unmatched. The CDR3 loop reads CASSPFSGRADTQYF. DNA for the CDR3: TGTGCCAGCAGCCCTTTCAGCGGGAGGGCAGATACGCAGTATTTT. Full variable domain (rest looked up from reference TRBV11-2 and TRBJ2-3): EAGVAQSPRYKIIEKRQSVAFWCNPISGHATLYWYQQILGQGPKLLIQFQNNGVVDDSQLPKDRFSAERLKGVDSTLKIQPAKLEDSAVYLCASSPFSGRADTQYFGPGTRLTVL.

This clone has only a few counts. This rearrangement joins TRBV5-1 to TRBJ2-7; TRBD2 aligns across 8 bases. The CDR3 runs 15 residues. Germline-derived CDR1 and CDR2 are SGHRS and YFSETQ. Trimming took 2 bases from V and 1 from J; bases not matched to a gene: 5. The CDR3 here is CASSLGIAGSYEQYF. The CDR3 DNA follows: TGCGCCAGCAGCTTAGGCATAGCGGGATCCTACGAGCAGTACTTC. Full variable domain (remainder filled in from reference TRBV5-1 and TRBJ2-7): KAGVTQTPRYLIKTRGQQVTLSCSPISGHRSVSWYQQTPGQGLQFLFEYFSETQRNKGNFPGRFSGRQFSNSRSEMNVSTLELGDSALYLCASSLGIAGSYEQYFGPGTRLTVT.

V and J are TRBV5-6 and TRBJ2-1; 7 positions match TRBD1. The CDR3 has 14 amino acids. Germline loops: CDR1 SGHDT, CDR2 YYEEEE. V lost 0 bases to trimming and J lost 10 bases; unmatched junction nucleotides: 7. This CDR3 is CASSLGTTGSEQFF. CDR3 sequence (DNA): TGTGCCAGCAGCTTGGGGACGACAGGGTCCGAGCAGTTCTTC. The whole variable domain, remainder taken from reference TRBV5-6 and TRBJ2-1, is DAGVTQSPTHLIKTRGQQVTLRCSPKSGHDTVSWYQQALGQGPQFIFQYYEEEERQRGNFPDRFSGHQFPNYSSELNVNALLLGDSALYLCASSLGTTGSEQFFGPGTRLTVL.

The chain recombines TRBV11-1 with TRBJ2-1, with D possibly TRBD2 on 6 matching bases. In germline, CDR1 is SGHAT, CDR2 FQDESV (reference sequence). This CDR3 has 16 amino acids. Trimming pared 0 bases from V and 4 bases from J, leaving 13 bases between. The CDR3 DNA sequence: TGTGCCAGCAGCTTAGCGGTCGGGGGACGATACAATGAGCAGTTCTTC. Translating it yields CASSLAVGGRYNEQFF. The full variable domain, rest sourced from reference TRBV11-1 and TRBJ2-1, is EAEVAQSPRYKITEKSQAVAFWCDPISGHATLYWYRQILGQGPELLVQFQDESVVDDSQLPKDRFSAERLKGVDSTLKIQPAELGDSAMYLCASSLAVGGRYNEQFFGPGTRLTVL.

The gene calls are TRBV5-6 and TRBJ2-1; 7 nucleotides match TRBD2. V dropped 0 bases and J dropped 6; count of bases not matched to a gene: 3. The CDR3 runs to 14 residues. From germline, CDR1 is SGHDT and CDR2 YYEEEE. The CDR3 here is CASSLGWGGNEQFF. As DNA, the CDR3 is TGTGCCAGCAGCTTGGGTTGGGGGGGCAATGAGCAGTTCTTC. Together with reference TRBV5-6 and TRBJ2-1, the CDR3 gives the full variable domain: DAGVTQSPTHLIKTRGQQVTLRCSPKSGHDTVSWYQQALGQGPQFIFQYYEEEERQRGNFPDRFSGHQFPNYSSELNVNALLLGDSALYLCASSLGWGGNEQFFGPGTRLTVL.

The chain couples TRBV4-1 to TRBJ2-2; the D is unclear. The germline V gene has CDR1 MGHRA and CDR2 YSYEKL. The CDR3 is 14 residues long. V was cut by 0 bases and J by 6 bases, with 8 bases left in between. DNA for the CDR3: TGCGCCAGCAGCCAAGATGCCGGGTCCGGGGAGCTGTTTTTT. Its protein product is CASSQDAGSGELFF.

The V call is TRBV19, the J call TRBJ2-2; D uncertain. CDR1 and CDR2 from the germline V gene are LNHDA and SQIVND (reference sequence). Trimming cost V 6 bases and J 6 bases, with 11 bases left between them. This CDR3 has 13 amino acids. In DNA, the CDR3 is TGTGCCAGTAGCCCCCCCCTCCCCGGGGAGCTGTTTTTT. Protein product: CASSPPLPGELFF.

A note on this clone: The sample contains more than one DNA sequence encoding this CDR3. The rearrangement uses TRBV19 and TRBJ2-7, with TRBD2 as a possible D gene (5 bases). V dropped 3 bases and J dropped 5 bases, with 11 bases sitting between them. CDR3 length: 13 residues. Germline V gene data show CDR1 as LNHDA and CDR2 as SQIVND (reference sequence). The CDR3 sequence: CASSIQAGHEQYF. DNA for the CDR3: TGTGCCAGTAGTATCCAGGCGGGCCACGAGCAGTACTTC.

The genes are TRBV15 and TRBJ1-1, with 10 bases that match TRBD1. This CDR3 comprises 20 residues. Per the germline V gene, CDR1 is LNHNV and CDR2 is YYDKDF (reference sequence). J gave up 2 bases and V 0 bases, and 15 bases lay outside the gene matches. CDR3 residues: CATSRDFEVTGGLVNTEAFF. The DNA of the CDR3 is TGTGCCACCAGCAGAGATTTTGAGGTGACAGGGGGCTTAGTAAACACTGAAGCTTTCTTT.

CDR3 in amino acids: CASSQDVLAGAPPLEQYF. The CDR3 nucleotides read TGCGCCAGCAGCCAAGACGTGCTAGCGGGGGCCCCCCCTCTCGAGCAGTACTTC. This chain links TRBV4-3 with TRBJ2-7; 10 positions match TRBD2. This CDR3 has 18 residues. V gave up 0 bases and J gave up 6 bases; unmatched junction bases: 14. CDR1 is LGHNA and CDR2 is YSLEER in the germline V gene.

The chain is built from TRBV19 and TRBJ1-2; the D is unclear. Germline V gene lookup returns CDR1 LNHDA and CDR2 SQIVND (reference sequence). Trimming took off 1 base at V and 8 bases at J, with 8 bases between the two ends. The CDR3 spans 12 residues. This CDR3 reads CASSIAGSGYTF. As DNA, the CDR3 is TGTGCCAGTAGTATAGCAGGAAGCGGCTACACCTTC. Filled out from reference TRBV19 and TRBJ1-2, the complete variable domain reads DGGITQSPKYLFRKEGQNVTLSCEQNLNHDAMYWYRQDPGQGLRLIYYSQIVNDFQKGDIAEGYSVSREKKESFPLTVTSAQKNPTAFYLCASSIAGSGYTFGSGTRLTVV.